This paragraph covers one TCR beta chain sequence. This record comes from a study of blood T cell repertoires in COVID-19. Original processing notes: Cell counts per sample came from amplifying reference gene primers. Method: immunoSEQ multiplex PCR; TCRdb's copy keeps in-frame clones and lacks some. V and J calls and clone size are as listed in that table; D and trimming were resolved from the DNA. The data show about 200,000 clones, 90% to 95% seen once. CDR3 length: 16 residues. Germline-derived CDR1 and CDR2 are SEHNR and FQNEAQ (reference sequence). Losses at the gene ends were 6 bases for V and 6 bases for J; bases not matched to a gene: 11.

The specimen sequenced was peripheral blood. The V call is TRBV7-9, the J call TRBJ1-6, with 7 bases that match TRBD1. The TCR comes from a man aged 25 to 45 with COVID-19, enrolled during active disease. The CDR3 region is CASRSIGTVVNSPLHF. In DNA form, the CDR3 reads TGTGCCAGCAGATCGATCGGGACAGTAGTTAATTCACCCCTCCACTTT.